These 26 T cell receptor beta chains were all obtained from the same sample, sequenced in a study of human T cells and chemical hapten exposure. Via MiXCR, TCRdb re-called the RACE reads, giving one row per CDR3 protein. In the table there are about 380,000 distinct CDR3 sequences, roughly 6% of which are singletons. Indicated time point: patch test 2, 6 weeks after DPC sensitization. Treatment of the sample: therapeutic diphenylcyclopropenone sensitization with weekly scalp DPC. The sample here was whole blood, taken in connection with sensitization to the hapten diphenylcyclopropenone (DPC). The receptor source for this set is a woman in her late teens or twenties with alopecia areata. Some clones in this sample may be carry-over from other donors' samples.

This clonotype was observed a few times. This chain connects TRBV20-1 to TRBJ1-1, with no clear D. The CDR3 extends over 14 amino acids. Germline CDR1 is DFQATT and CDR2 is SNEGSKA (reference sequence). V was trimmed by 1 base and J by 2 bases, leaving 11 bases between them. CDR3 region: CSARGWRFNTEAFF. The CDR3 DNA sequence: TGCAGTGCTAGAGGTTGGCGGTTTAACACTGAAGCTTTCTTT.

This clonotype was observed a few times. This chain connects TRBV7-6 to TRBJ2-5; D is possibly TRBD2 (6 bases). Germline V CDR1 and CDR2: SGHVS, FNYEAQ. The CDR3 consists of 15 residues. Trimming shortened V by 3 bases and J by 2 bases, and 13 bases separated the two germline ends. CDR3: CASSFGTPLQETQYF. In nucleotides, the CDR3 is TGTGCCAGCAGCTTCGGGACTCCCCTTCAAGAGACCCAGTACTTC.

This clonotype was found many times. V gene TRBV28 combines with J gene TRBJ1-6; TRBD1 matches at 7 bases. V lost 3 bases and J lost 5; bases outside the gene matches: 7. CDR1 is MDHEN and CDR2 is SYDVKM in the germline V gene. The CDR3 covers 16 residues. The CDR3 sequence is CASSFWYRGDNSPLHF. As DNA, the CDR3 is TGTGCCAGCAGTTTTTGGTACAGGGGTGATAATTCACCCCTCCACTTT. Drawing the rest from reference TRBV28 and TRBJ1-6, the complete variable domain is DVKVTQSSRYLVKRTGEKVFLECVQDMDHENMFWYRQDPGLGLRLIYFSYDVKMKEKGDIPEGYSVSREKKERFSLILESASTNQTSMYLCASSFWYRGDNSPLHFGNGTRLTVT.

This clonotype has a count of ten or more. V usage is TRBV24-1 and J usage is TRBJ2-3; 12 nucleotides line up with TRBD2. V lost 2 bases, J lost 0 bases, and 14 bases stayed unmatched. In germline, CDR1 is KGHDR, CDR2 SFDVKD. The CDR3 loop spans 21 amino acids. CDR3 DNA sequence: TGTGCCACCAGTGATTCCACCCCACCGGGACTAGCGGGTTCTAGCACAGATACGCAGTATTTT. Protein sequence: CATSDSTPPGLAGSSTDTQYF.

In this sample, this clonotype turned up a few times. The CDR3: CASNSIGGTGDTYNTGELFF. CDR3 in DNA: TGCGCCAGCAACTCCATCGGGGGGACAGGAGATACTTATAACACCGGGGAGCTGTTTTTT. This sequence joins TRBV5-1 and TRBJ2-2; D is perhaps TRBD1 (8 bases). This CDR3 region has 20 residues. CDR1 SGHRS and CDR2 YFSETQ come from the germline V gene. V lost 6 bases to trimming and J lost 2 bases, with 29 bases between them. Full variable domain (missing parts from reference TRBV5-1 and TRBJ2-2): KAGVTQTPRYLIKTRGQQVTLSCSPISGHRSVSWYQQTPGQGLQFLFEYFSETQRNKGNFPGRFSGRQFSNSRSEMNVSTLELGDSALYLCASNSIGGTGDTYNTGELFFGEGSRLTVL.

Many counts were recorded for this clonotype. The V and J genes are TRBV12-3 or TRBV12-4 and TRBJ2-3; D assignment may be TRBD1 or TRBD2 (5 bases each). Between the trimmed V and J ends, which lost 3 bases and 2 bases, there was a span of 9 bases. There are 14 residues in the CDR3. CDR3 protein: CASSLSGTTDTQYF. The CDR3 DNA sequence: TGTGCCAGCAGTTTGTCGGGGACCACAGATACGCAGTATTTT.

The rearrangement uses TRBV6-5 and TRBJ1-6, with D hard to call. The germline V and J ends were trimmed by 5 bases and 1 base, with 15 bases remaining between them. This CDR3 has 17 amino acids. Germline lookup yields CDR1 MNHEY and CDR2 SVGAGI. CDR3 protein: CASSPARARSYNSPLHF. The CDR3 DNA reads TGTGCCAGCAGTCCCGCACGGGCGAGGTCCTATAATTCACCCCTCCACTTT.

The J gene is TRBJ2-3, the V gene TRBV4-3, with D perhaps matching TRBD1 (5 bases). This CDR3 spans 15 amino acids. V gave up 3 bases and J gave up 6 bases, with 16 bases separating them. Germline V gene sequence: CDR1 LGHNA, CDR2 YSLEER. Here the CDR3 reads CASSQAGAPKDTQYF. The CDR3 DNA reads TGCGCCAGCAGCCAGGCTGGGGCCCCCAAGGATACGCAGTATTTT.

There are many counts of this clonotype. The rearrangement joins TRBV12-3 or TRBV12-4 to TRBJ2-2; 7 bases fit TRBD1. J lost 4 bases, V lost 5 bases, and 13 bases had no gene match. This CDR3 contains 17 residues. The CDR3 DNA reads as TGTGCCAGCAGTCCCCAAGGGGGCGGCTTTAGCACCGGGGAGCTGTTTTTT. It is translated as CASSPQGGGFSTGELFF.

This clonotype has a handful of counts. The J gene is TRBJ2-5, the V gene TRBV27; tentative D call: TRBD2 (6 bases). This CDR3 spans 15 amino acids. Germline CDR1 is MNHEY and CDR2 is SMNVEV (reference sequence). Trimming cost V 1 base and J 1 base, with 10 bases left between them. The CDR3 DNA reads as TGTGCCAGCAGTTTATACGGGGGAGGCCAAGAGACCCAGTACTTC. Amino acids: CASSLYGGGQETQYF.

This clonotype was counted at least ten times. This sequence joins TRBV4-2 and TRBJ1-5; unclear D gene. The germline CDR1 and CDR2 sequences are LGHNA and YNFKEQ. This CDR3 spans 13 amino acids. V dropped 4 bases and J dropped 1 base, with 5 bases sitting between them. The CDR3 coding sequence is TGTGCCAGCAGCCGCAGAAGCAATCAGCCCCAGCATTTT. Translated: CASSRRSNQPQHF.

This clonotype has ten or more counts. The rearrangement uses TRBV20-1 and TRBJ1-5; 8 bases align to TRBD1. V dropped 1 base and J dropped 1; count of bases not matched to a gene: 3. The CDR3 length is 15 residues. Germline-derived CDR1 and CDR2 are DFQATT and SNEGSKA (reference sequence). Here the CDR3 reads CSARANRGSNQPQHF. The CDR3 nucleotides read TGCAGTGCTAGAGCCAACAGGGGGAGCAATCAGCCCCAGCATTTT.

This chain's CDR3 is CATLGSRPYEQYF. The CDR3 bases are TGTGCCACCCTCGGGAGCAGACCCTACGAGCAGTACTTC. V usage is TRBV27 and J usage is TRBJ2-7; D possibly corresponds to TRBD2 (6 bases). Germline CDR1 MNHEY, CDR2 SMNVEV (reference sequence). Deletions cut 10 bases from V and 2 bases from J, with 15 bases between. The CDR3 extends over 13 amino acids.

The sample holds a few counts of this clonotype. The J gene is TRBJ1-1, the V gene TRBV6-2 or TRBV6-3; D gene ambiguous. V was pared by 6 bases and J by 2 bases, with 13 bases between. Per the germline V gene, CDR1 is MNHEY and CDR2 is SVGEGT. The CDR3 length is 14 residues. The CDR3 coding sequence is TGTGCCAGCAGCCCACTTCGCCGTAACACTGAAGCTTTCTTT. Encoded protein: CASSPLRRNTEAFF.

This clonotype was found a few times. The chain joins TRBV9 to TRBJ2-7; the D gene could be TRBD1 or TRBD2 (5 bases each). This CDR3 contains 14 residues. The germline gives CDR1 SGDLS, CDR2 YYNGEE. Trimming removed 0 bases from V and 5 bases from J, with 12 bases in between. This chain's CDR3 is CASSVGGTDDEQYF. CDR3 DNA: TGTGCCAGCAGCGTAGGAGGGACGGACGACGAGCAGTACTTC.

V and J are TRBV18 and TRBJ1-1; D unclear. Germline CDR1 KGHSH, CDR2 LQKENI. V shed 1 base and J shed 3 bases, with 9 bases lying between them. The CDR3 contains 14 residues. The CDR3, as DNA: TGTGCCAGCTCACCACTAGCTGGGGACACTGAAGCTTTCTTT. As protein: CASSPLAGDTEAFF.

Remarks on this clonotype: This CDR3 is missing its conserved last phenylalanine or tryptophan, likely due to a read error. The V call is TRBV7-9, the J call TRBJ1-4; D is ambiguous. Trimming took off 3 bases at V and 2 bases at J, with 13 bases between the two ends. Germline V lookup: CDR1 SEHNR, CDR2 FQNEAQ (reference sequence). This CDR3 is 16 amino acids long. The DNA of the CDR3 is TGTGCCAGCAGCTTCGTTCGATTGGGGACTAATGAAAAACTGTTTCTT. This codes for CASSFVRLGTNEKLFL.

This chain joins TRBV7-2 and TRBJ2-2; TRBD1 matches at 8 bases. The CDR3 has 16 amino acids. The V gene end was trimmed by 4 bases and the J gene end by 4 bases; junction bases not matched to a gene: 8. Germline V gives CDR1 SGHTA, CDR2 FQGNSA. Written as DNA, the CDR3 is TGTGCCAGCAGCTCCCGGACAGGGTTGAGCACCGGGGAGCTGTTTTTT. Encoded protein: CASSSRTGLSTGELFF. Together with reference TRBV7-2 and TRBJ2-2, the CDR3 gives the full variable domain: GAGVSQSPSNKVTEKGKDVELRCDPISGHTALYWYRQSLGQGLEFLIYFQGNSAPDKSGLPSDRFSAERTGGSVSTLTIQRTQQEDSAVYLCASSSRTGLSTGELFFGEGSRLTVL.

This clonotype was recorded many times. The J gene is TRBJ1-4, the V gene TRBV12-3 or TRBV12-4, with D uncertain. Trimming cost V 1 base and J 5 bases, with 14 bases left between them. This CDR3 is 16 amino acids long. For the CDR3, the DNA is TGTGCCAGCAGTTTAGGGTGGAGCGGCTTAAATGAAAAACTGTTTTTT. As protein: CASSLGWSGLNEKLFF.

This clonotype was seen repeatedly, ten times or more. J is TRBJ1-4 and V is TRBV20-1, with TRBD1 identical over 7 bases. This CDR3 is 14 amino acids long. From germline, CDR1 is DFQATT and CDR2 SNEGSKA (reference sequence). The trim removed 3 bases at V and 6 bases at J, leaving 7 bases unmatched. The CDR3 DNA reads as TGCAGTGCTAGGAATCCTCAGGGGGATGAAAAACTGTTTTTT. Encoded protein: CSARNPQGDEKLFF.

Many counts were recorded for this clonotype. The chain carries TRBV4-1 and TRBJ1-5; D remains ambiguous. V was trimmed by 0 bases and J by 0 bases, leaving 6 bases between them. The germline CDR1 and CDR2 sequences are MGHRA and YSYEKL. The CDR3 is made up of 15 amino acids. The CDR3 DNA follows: TGCGCCAGCAGCCAAGATTTGAGTAGCAATCAGCCCCAGCATTTT. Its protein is CASSQDLSSNQPQHF.

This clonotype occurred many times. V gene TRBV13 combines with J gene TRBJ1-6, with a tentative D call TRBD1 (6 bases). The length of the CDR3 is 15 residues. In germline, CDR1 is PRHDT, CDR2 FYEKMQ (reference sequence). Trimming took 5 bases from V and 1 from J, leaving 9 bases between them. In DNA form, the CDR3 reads TGTGCCAGCAGCCTTCAGGGGTCCTATAATTCACCCCTCCACTTT. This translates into CASSLQGSYNSPLHF. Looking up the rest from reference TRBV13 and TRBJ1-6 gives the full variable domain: AAGVIQSPRHLIKEKRETATLKCYPIPRHDTVYWYQQGPGQDPQFLISFYEKMQSDKGSIPDRFSAQQFSDYHSELNMSSLELGDSALYFCASSLQGSYNSPLHFGNGTRLTVT.

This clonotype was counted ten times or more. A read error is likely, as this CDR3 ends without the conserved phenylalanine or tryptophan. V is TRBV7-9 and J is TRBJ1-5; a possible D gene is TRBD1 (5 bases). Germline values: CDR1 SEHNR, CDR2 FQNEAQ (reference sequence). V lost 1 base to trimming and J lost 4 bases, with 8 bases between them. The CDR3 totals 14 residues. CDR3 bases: TGTGCCAGCAGCTTAGAGTCAGGGAATCAGCCCCAGCATTGT. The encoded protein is CASSLESGNQPQHC.

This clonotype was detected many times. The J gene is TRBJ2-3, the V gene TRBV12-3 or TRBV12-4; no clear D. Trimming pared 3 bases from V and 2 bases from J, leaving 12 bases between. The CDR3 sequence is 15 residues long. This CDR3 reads CASSFPPFITDTQYF. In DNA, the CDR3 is TGTGCCAGCAGTTTTCCCCCTTTCATCACAGATACGCAGTATTTT.

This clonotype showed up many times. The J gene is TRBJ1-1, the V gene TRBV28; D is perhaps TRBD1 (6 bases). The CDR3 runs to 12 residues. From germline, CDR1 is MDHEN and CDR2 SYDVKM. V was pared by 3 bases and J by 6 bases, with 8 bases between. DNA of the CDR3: TGTGCCAGCAGTTTGAAGGGGGCTGAAGCTTTCTTT. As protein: CASSLKGAEAFF.

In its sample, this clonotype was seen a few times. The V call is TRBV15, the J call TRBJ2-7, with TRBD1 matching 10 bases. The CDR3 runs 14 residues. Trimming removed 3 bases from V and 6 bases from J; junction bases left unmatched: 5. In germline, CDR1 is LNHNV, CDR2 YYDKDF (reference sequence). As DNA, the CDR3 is TGTGCCACCAGCAGTCGGGACAGGGGACCCGAGCAGTACTTC. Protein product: CATSSRDRGPEQYF.